This entry features one TCR beta chain sequence. Its antigen remains unidentified. Measured with immunoSEQ multiplex PCR; TCRdb has only the in-frame clones, and not every one. The sample comprises approximately 200,000 clones, 85% to 90% of which are singletons, and less than 3% rests with the top ten. The sample originates from a study of T cell responses to AZD1222 COVID-19 vaccine. The CDR3 length is 15 residues. V dropped 2 bases and J dropped 6 bases, with 18 bases sitting between them. Germline CDR1 SGHRS, CDR2 YFSETQ. Study-level results: Scientists sampled the repertoires only once the peak T cell response had passed.

This clonotype originated in an adult in good health. The V call is TRBV5-1, the J call TRBJ2-7; D is unclear. The sample here was peripheral blood, taken on day 0 of MenACWY control vaccination. CDR3 region: CASSLQLQPVSEQYF. DNA of the CDR3: TGCGCCAGCAGCTTACAACTACAGCCTGTAAGCGAGCAGTACTTC.